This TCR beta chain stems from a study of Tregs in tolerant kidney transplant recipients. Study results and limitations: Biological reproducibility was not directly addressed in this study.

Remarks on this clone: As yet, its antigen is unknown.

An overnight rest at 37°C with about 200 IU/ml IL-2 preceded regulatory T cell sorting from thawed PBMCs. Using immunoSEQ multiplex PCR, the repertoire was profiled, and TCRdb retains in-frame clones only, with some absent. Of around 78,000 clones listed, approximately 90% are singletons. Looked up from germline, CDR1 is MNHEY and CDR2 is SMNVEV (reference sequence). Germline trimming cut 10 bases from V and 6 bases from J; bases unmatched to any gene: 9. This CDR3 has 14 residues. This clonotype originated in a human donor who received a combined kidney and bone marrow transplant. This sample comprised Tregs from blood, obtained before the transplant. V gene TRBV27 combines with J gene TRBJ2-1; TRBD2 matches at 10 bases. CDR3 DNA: TGTGCCACCTTAGCGGGAGGATTGAGCAATGAGCAGTTCTTC. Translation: CATLAGGLSNEQFF.